The rows below give T cell receptor beta chains drawn from one sample of a study of CD8 T cells in Susac syndrome. TCRdb re-analysed the immunoSEQ multiplex PCR reads in MiXCR, keeping a single row per CDR3 protein. The sample shows 400,000 to 550,000 distinct CDR3 sequences, more than 70% of them seen only once. Sequencing was carried out using CD8+ T cells from PBMCs. These TCRs come from a human donor with multiple sclerosis. Both conserved end residues are part of each CDR3. D genes are given only for firm matches. A clone size is listed for some rows: how often the clone was seen (once, few, many), or a class if it is expanded.

d_call j_call clone_size v_call cdr3_aa
NA TRBJ1-1 few TRBV6-5 CASSYSPGGTEAFF
NA TRBJ1-4 NA TRBV12-3/TRBV12-4 CASSLSLDSWANEKLFF
TRBD2 TRBJ2-3 NA TRBV27 CASNTRGLATDTQYF
NA TRBJ1-6 NA TRBV27 CASTQSFYNSPLHF
NA TRBJ1-2 NA TRBV19 CASSTSPGSKLDYGYTF
TRBD1 TRBJ2-3 NA TRBV30 CAWGGQGAEDTQYF
NA TRBJ2-7 few TRBV12-3/TRBV12-4 CASSLGAIYEQYF
TRBD1 TRBJ2-7 NA TRBV4-1 CASSQGGADRGPYEQYF
NA TRBJ2-5 few TRBV7-9 CASSARLLEETQYF
TRBD1 TRBJ1-5 once TRBV27 CASSWGQATQPQHF
NA TRBJ1-5 NA TRBV28 CASNLVGGINQPQHF
NA TRBJ1-5 once TRBV12-3/TRBV12-4 CASSTKDGFNQPQHF
NA TRBJ2-7 NA TRBV10-3 CAISGGPTYEQYF
NA TRBJ1-2 NA TRBV4-2 CASSQPQDSANLYGYTF
NA TRBJ1-1 NA TRBV6-5 CASSLRDTIYTEAFF
NA TRBJ2-7 few TRBV5-6 CASSLLAYEQYF
NA TRBJ2-2 NA TRBV9 CASSVEMNTGELFF
TRBD2 TRBJ2-7 NA TRBV12-3/TRBV12-4 CASSSWLAGNYEQYF
NA TRBJ1-2 NA TRBV24-1 CATSDSGGYTF
NA TRBJ2-7 NA TRBV12-3/TRBV12-4 CASSWRPVGYEQYF
TRBD1 TRBJ2-7 few TRBV19 CATRPGQGYSYEQYF
NA TRBJ1-1 NA TRBV7-9 CASSLDGGRSLNTEAFF
TRBD1 TRBJ2-7 NA TRBV27 CASSPHWGDRVLFGRGEQYF
NA TRBJ1-2 NA TRBV5-1 CASSLDDLTVNRGYTF
TRBD1 TRBJ2-1 NA TRBV7-9 CASSSTDRGLSYNEQFF
TRBD2 TRBJ2-1 NA TRBV20-1 CSARDGAAGGPQNEQFF
TRBD2 TRBJ2-3 NA TRBV7-9 CASSSGLAGEYTDTQYF
TRBD1 TRBJ2-7 once TRBV18 CASSPWDSEQYF
NA TRBJ2-2 once TRBV4-1 CASSQGSGKGTGELFF
TRBD1 TRBJ1-1 NA TRBV28 CASSQYTGGMRNTEAFF
TRBD1 TRBJ2-7 NA TRBV12-3/TRBV12-4 CASSQTGQATYEQYF
NA TRBJ2-7 NA TRBV11-2 CASSLVSLVYEQYF
NA TRBJ2-2 NA TRBV2 CASTLDSETGELFF
NA TRBJ2-7 NA TRBV10-3 CAISEVAGDYEQYF
TRBD2 TRBJ2-1 NA TRBV12-3/TRBV12-4 CASSFSTSGVGAEQFF
NA TRBJ1-1 NA TRBV5-8 CASSFGGVLGRRSDTEAFF
NA TRBJ1-1 NA TRBV30 CAWSYDKGGNTEAFF
NA TRBJ1-2 NA TRBV30 CALTGTLRGYTF
NA TRBJ1-5 NA TRBV12-5 CASGLALAPLNQPQHF
NA TRBJ2-7 NA TRBV25-1 CASSESRQAYEQYF
TRBD2 TRBJ2-5 NA TRBV29-1 CSVEGAGRHQETQYF
NA TRBJ1-1 NA TRBV12-3/TRBV12-4 CASSYSDGNTEAFF
NA TRBJ2-1 once TRBV27 CASSYGGSNYNEQFF
NA TRBJ1-5 NA TRBV4-1 CASSPAGLSRDQPQHF
NA TRBJ2-7 NA TRBV2 CASRGTTGSYEQYF
NA TRBJ2-7 NA TRBV3-1 CASSPGAQDRDYEQYF
NA TRBJ2-5 NA TRBV4-1 CASSQDRETQYF
NA TRBJ1-1 NA TRBV30 CACTSQGLGTEAFF
NA TRBJ2-1 NA TRBV12-3/TRBV12-4 CASSPRDGGNEQFF
NA TRBJ1-2 NA TRBV6-4 CASSPNRGVNYGYTF
NA TRBJ1-4 NA TRBV15 CATSRDPLRGMDEKLFF
NA TRBJ2-7 NA TRBV28 CASSPRALPSYEQYF
TRBD1 TRBJ2-1 NA TRBV6-1 CASTPTGPNNEQFF
TRBD2 TRBJ2-5 NA TRBV30 CAWSATSGAETQYF
NA TRBJ2-1 NA TRBV7-9 CASSPDSSEQFF